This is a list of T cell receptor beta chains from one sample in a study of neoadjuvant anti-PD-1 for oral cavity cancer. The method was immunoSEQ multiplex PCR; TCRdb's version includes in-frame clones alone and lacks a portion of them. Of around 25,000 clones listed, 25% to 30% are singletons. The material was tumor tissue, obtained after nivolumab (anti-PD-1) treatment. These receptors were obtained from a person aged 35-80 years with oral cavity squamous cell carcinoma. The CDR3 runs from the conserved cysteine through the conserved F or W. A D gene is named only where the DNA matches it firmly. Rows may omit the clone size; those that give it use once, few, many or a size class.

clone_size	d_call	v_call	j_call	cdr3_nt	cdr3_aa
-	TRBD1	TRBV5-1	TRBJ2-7	TGCGCCAGCAGCTCAATACAGGGGCTGGAGCAGTACTTC	CASSSIQGLEQYF
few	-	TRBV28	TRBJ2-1	TGTGCCAGCAGTTTTACGGGTTTTGGTTACAATGAGCAGTTCTTC	CASSFTGFGYNEQFF
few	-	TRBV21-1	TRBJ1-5	TGTGCCAGCAGCACCCTAGGACAGGGAGGCCAGCCCCAGCATTTT	CASSTLGQGGQPQHF
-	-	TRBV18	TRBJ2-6	TGTGCCAGCTCACTACGGGGGTCCTCTGGGGCCAACGTCCTGACTTTC	CASSLRGSSGANVLTF
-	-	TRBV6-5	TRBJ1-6	TGTGCCAGCAGTTACGGGGGGTCCAATTCACCCCTCCACTTT	CASSYGGSNSPLHF
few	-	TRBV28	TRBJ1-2	TGTGCCAGCAGTTTAGACGGAGTCGGCATGGGTGGCTACACCTTC	CASSLDGVGMGGYTF
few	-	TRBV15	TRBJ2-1	TGTGCCACCAGCAGAGCGAGGCAGGGCGCCTACAATGAGCAGTTCTTC	CATSRARQGAYNEQFF
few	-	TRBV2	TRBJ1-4	TGTGCCAGCACCGAGATAAGGGTCGCAACTAATGAAAAACTGTTTTTT	CASTEIRVATNEKLFF
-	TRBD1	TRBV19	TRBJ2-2	TGTGCCAGTAGTACGGACAGGATAACCGGGGAGCTGTTTTTT	CASSTDRITGELFF
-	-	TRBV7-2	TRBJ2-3	TGTGCCAGCAGCTTAGGTGAGGTTGGCAAATACACAGATACGCAGTATTTT	CASSLGEVGKYTDTQYF
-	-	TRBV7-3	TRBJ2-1	TGTGCCAGCAGCTTAGGCCAAGAGTGGGAGCAGTTCTTC	CASSLGQEWEQFF
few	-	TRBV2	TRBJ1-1	TGTGCCAGCAGTAGGGAAATGAACACTGAAGCTTTCTTT	CASSREMNTEAFF
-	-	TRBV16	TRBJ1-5	TGTGCCAGCAGCCCTATGCAAAATCAGCCCCAGCATTTT	CASSPMQNQPQHF
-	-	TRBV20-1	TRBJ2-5	TGCGCAGGGGCCCAAGAGACCCAGTACTTC	CAGAQETQYF
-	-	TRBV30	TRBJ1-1	TGTGCCTGGAGTTTACAAGGGAACACTGAAGCTTTCTTT	CAWSLQGNTEAFF
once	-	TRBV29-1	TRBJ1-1	TGCAGCGTTATAAGGGGGGGGGTAAACCCTGAAGCTTTCTTT	CSVIRGGVNPEAFF
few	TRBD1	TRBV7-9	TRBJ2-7	TGTGCCAGCAGCTTAAGTCGGACAGGAGCCTACGAGCAGTACTTC	CASSLSRTGAYEQYF
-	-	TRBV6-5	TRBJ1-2	TGTGCCAGCAGTCCCGGGGGGCGGTATGGCTACACCTTC	CASSPGGRYGYTF
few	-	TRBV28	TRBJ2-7	TGTGCCAGCGGCTCTTCCTACGAGCAGTACTTC	CASGSSYEQYF
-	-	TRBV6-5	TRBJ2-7	TGTGCCACCAAAACAGCGACCTACGAGCAGTACTTC	CATKTATYEQYF
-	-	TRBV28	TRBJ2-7	TGTGCCAGCAGTCCCCCTGGGGCCTCCTACGAGCAGTACTTC	CASSPPGASYEQYF
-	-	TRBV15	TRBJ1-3	TGTGCCACCAGCAGACCGCCGGGGCCTACTCTCTCTGGAAACACCATATATTTT	CATSRPPGPTLSGNTIYF
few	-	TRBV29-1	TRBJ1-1	TGCAGCGTGGCTCAGATTCGACAGAGTGAAGCTTTCTTT	CSVAQIRQSEAFF
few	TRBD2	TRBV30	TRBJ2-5	TGTGCCTGGAGTGTACTGACTAGCGGGGGGGGAGAGACCCAGTACTTC	CAWSVLTSGGGETQYF
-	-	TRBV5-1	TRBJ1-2	TGCGCCAGCAGCTTGGTCGGGGGAGGGGACTATGGCTACACCTTC	CASSLVGGGDYGYTF
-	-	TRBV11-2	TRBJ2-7	TGTGCCAGCAGCGTGCGCTACGAGCAGTACTTC	CASSVRYEQYF